This TCR beta chain was documented in a study of CD8 T cells in Susac syndrome (dated by TCRdb to about 2019). In terms of the full investigation: Whether CD8+ T cell activation and differentiation in Susac syndrome was antigen driven was tested using repertoire sequencing. Clonality of the CD8+ T cell repertoire was compared between around 13 healthy donors, 14 Susac syndrome patients and about 15 multiple sclerosis patients. Study-level results and caveats: The number of individuals in the TCR sequencing and HLA analysis was acknowledged as relatively small.

RNA was extracted with the RNeasy kit and roughly 0.45 to 1 ug was reverse transcribed using random hexamers. TCR beta CDR3 regions were amplified with the immunoSEQ multiplex PCR assay covering 54 Vbeta and 13 Jbeta segments. PCR amplification bias was corrected by using a synthetic template baseline for primer optimization and computational correction. The authors' pipeline ran thus. Reads were annotated to V, D and J genes according to IMGT and were analyzed with immunoSEQ Analyzer, with only productive sequences retained. Clonality was computed as one minus Shannon entropy normalized by log2 of the number of productive unique sequences. For each patient and control, public and private clones were evaluated within the 100 most prevalent clones. Susac-specific clones were defined as absent from healthy and MS cohorts, 850 to 1,300 published viral clones and other ImmuneACCESS disease sequences. TCRdb's own reprocessing of the public reads used fastp at Q25 and MiXCR and kept productive beta chains. Each record represents a unique CDR3 protein, reported with the most common genes and DNA among its rows. What appears here as the V and J calls and clone size reflects TCRdb's work, not the paper's. The sample contains some 260,000 distinct CDR3 sequences, 70% to 90% of them found a single time. Jointly, the top ten make up approximately 0.11% of the sample.

High-throughput TCR beta sequencing profiled peripheral blood CD8+ and CD4+ T cells from healthy donors, Susac syndrome patients and multiple sclerosis patients. Treatment-naive patients with stable or active relapsing-remitting disease fulfilling revised McDonald criteria were used as multiple sclerosis controls. Bulk CD8+ and CD4+ T cells were purified by magnetic negative isolation, whereas CD8+ TEMRA cells were enriched by FACS. Blood was drawn into EDTA tubes, processed within 24 hours, and PBMCs were isolated by density gradient centrifugation. PBMCs intended for TCR sequencing were frozen in liquid nitrogen and were later thawed in a 37 degrees C water bath. A purity of at least 90% was achieved for sorted or isolated CD4+, CD8+ and CD8+ TEMRA cells. The CDR3 goes from the cysteine to the phenylalanine over 16 residues. The only DNA kept is the CDR3, 48 bases in frame from the first base. V gives up 3 bases and J gives up 5 bases, and the segment between their germline ends measures 17 bases. CDR1 and CDR2, per the germline V gene, are KGHSH and LQKENI.

About this clonotype: This clone's antigen is unknown. Within one base of it there is no much larger clone, and no base qualities were kept.

The sample comprised CD8+ T cells from PBMCs. The rearranged chain carries TRBV18 and TRBJ2-1; the D region possibly corresponds to TRBD1 (5 bases align). This TCR was sampled from a human donor with multiple sclerosis. For the CDR3, the sequence is CASSPMAGPQHNEQFF. The DNA is TGTGCCAGCTCACCGATGGCAGGGCCGCAGCACAATGAGCAGTTCTTC.